These 30 T cell receptor beta chains share one sample of origin, sequenced in a study of identical twins. TCRdb called the 5' RACE reads again in MiXCR, with one record for every CDR3 protein. The sample comprises 450,000 to 500,000 distinct CDR3 sequences, around 15% of which are singletons, and 0.95% to 1% rests with the top ten. The data were also submitted as part of a second study, on yellow fever vaccine responses in identical twins.

The source material was CD4+ T cells sorted from blood. The receptors stem from a woman aged 18-30 years in good health.

This clonotype came up a few times. The chain carries TRBV24-1 and TRBJ2-1; D may correspond to TRBD1 or TRBD2 (5 bases each). Trimming took off 7 bases at V and 2 bases at J, with 14 bases between the two ends. Per the germline V gene, CDR1 is KGHDR and CDR2 is SFDVKD. The CDR3 has 15 amino acids. In DNA, the CDR3 is TGTGCCACCAGCGGCCGGGACCTCGCCTACAATGAGCAGTTCTTC. Encoded protein: CATSGRDLAYNEQFF.

This clonotype has just a few counts. The chain joins TRBV3-1 to TRBJ2-7, with 9 positions matching TRBD2. The CDR3 has 14 residues. Germline V gene lookup returns CDR1 LGHDT and CDR2 YNNKEL (reference sequence). After removal of 4 bases from V and 3 bases from J, the junction contained 4 bases not matched to a gene. The DNA for the CDR3 is TGTGCCAGCAGCCGCGGCGGGGGGGTCTACGAGCAGTACTTC. The encoded protein is CASSRGGGVYEQYF.

The chain carries TRBV6-1 and TRBJ2-3, with 7 nucleotides matching TRBD2. The V segment lost 6 bases and the J segment 5 bases; nucleotides outside the gene matches: 8. The CDR3 spans 14 residues. Per the germline V gene, CDR1 is MNHNS and CDR2 is SASEGT. The CDR3 region has the DNA TGTGCCAGCAGACGAACTAGCGCCCAAGATACGCAGTATTTT. This translates into CASRRTSAQDTQYF.

This clonotype was seen more than once but under ten times. Written as DNA, the CDR3 is TGTGCCATCAGGGCAAAGACAGGGAACACTGAAGCTTTCTTT. Protein: CAIRAKTGNTEAFF. The V call is TRBV10-3, the J call TRBJ1-1, with D tentatively TRBD1 (6 bases). This CDR3 spans 14 amino acids. Trimming shortened V by 6 bases and J by 1 base, and 12 bases separated the two germline ends. Germline assignment: CDR1 ENHRY and CDR2 SYGVKD.

The chain combines TRBV4-2 with TRBJ2-7, with D tentatively TRBD1 or TRBD2 (7 bases each). Looked up from germline, CDR1 is LGHNA and CDR2 is YNFKEQ. This CDR3 is 13 amino acids long. V gave up 5 bases and J gave up 5 bases, with 13 bases separating them. DNA for the CDR3: TGTGCCAGCAGCGCCAGGGGGGGGGACGAGCAGTACTTC. The encoded protein is CASSARGGDEQYF.

V gene TRBV13 combines with J gene TRBJ2-3; TRBD2 agrees at 7 bases. With 2 bases clipped from V and 5 bases from J, the junction kept 7 bases outside the gene matches. This CDR3 is built from 15 residues. Germline V CDR1 and CDR2: PRHDT, FYEKMQ (reference sequence). DNA of the CDR3: TGTGCCAGCAGCTTATTTCTCCCGGGAGGAGATACGCAGTATTTT. It encodes CASSLFLPGGDTQYF.

J is TRBJ1-1 and V is TRBV20-1; D call uncertain. The CDR3 sequence is 8 residues long. V lost 6 bases and J lost 13, with 9 bases in between. Germline CDR1 is DFQATT and CDR2 is SNEGSKA (reference sequence). The CDR3 protein is CSAVSGFF. The CDR3 DNA follows: TGCAGTGCCGTCAGTGGTTTCTTT.

The chain links TRBV10-3 to TRBJ2-1; 8 bases are a match to TRBD2. The junction had 7 bases not matched to a gene; V was cut back by 0 bases and J by 0 bases. The CDR3 covers 18 residues. Germline loops: CDR1 ENHRY, CDR2 SYGVKD. The CDR3 bases are TGTGCCATCAGTGAGTCGTTCGGCGGGGGGAACTCCTACAATGAGCAGTTCTTC. Residues: CAISESFGGGNSYNEQFF.

This clonotype showed up just a few times. The rearrangement links TRBV5-6 to TRBJ1-1; 7 bases fit TRBD1. CDR1 and CDR2 (germline): SGHDT, YYEEEE. The V and J ends lost 2 bases and 4 bases, in that order; junction bases with no gene match: 8. The CDR3 is 15 residues long. CDR3 loop: CASSFYRPGGTEAFF. The CDR3, as DNA: TGTGCCAGCAGCTTCTATAGGCCAGGGGGCACTGAAGCTTTCTTT.

The chain couples TRBV7-8 to TRBJ2-7; TRBD1 might be the D (5 bases). Trimming stripped 6 bases from V and 0 bases from J, with 12 bases between. Germline V gene data show CDR1 as SGHVS and CDR2 as FQNEAQ. The CDR3 contains 14 residues. CDR3 coding DNA: TGTGCCAGCAGTACGACCAGGGCCTCCTACGAGCAGTACTTC. Residues: CASSTTRASYEQYF.

This clonotype came up once. V and J are TRBV19 and TRBJ2-5; D unclear. The ends were cut back, 4 bases at V and 2 bases at J, with 5 bases in the middle. The CDR3 runs to 12 residues. CDR1 and CDR2 from the germline V gene are LNHDA and SQIVND (reference sequence). The CDR3 protein is CASSKVQETQYF. The CDR3 DNA reads as TGTGCCAGTAGTAAAGTTCAAGAGACCCAGTACTTC.

This chain links TRBV27 with TRBJ2-4, with 8 nucleotides matching TRBD2. CDR3 size: 16 residues. V shed 2 bases and J 8 bases; nucleotides not matched to a gene: 11. Germline assignment: CDR1 MNHEY and CDR2 SMNVEV (reference sequence). The CDR3 reads CASSLKPGGLVDIQYF. CDR3 sequence (DNA): TGTGCCAGCAGTTTAAAACCGGGAGGGCTAGTTGACATTCAGTACTTC.

This clonotype was recorded a few times. CDR3 region: CASSQDPLGGTSVYEQYF. CDR3 in DNA: TGTGCCAGCAGCCAAGACCCCTTGGGGGGAACTAGCGTCTACGAGCAGTACTTC. The V gene is TRBV4-2, the J gene TRBJ2-7; 7 positions agree with TRBD2. Germline trimming cut 0 bases from V and 3 bases from J; bases unmatched to any gene: 14. This CDR3 spans 18 amino acids. From germline, CDR1 is LGHNA and CDR2 YNFKEQ.

In this sample, this clonotype turned up many times. The J gene is TRBJ2-1, the V gene TRBV5-5; TRBD2 aligns across 13 bases. After removal of 4 bases from V and 7 bases from J, the junction contained 8 bases not matched to a gene. CDR3 length: 16 residues. Germline CDR1 is SGHKS and CDR2 is YYEKEE (reference sequence). The CDR3 DNA reads TGTGCCAGCAGCCTCTTAGGACTAGCGGGAGATAATGAGCAGTTCTTC. Translation: CASSLLGLAGDNEQFF. Combining the CDR3 with reference TRBV5-5 and TRBJ2-1 gives the whole variable domain DAGVTQSPTHLIKTRGQQVTLRCSPISGHKSVSWYQQVLGQGPQFIFQYYEKEERGRGNFPDRFSARQFPNYSSELNVNALLLGDSALYLCASSLLGLAGDNEQFFGPGTRLTVL.

This clonotype was detected many times. The J gene is TRBJ2-3, the V gene TRBV28; tentatively, D is TRBD2 (7 bases). V gave up 5 bases and J gave up 5 bases, with 23 bases separating them. From germline, CDR1 is MDHEN and CDR2 SYDVKM. There are 17 residues in the CDR3. The CDR3 reads CASSPHTGSGGGDTQYF. Written as DNA, the CDR3 is TGTGCCAGCAGTCCCCACACAGGGAGTGGCGGGGGAGATACGCAGTATTTT.

This clonotype was detected ten times or more. This chain uses TRBV5-5 with TRBJ2-3; TRBD1 aligns across 7 bases. V lost 4 bases, J lost 4 bases, and 6 bases stayed unmatched. The CDR3 is 14 amino acids. Per the germline V gene, CDR1 is SGHKS and CDR2 is YYEKEE (reference sequence). The CDR3 here is CASSTRQGSDTQYF. The CDR3 bases are TGTGCCAGCAGCACCCGACAGGGTTCAGATACGCAGTATTTT.

This clonotype has at least ten counts. The rearrangement joins TRBV9 to TRBJ2-1; TRBD1 agrees at 8 bases. The CDR3 sequence is 16 residues long. CDR1 is SGDLS, CDR2 YYNGEE, per germline. J lost 7 bases, V lost 3 bases, and 12 bases had no gene match. The CDR3 loop is CASSARPGGRDNEQFF. DNA for the CDR3: TGTGCCAGCAGCGCAAGGCCAGGGGGCCGGGATAATGAGCAGTTCTTC. Full variable domain (rest looked up from reference TRBV9 and TRBJ2-1): DSGVTQTPKHLITATGQRVTLRCSPRSGDLSVYWYQQSLDQGLQFLIQYYNGEERAKGNILERFSAQQFPDLHSELNLSSLELGDSALYFCASSARPGGRDNEQFFGPGTRLTVL.

The rearrangement joins TRBV10-1 to TRBJ2-3; no clear D gene. From germline, CDR1 is WNHNN and CDR2 SYGVQD (reference sequence). With 2 bases removed from V and 4 bases from J, the gap between germline ends came to 10 bases. The CDR3 extends over 14 amino acids. For the CDR3, the DNA is TGCGCCAGCAGTGAGGGTCGGGCCCCAGATACGCAGTATTTT. Translating gives CASSEGRAPDTQYF.

The CDR3 DNA reads as TGTGCCAGCCGGGACAGACTAAGCGAGCAGTACTTC. It specifies CASRDRLSEQYF. The rearrangement links TRBV6-5 to TRBJ2-7, with 7 bases fitting TRBD1. Germline CDR1 is MNHEY and CDR2 is SVGAGI. The CDR3 consists of 12 residues. The V gene end was trimmed by 8 bases and the J gene end by 6 bases; junction bases not matched to a gene: 7.

This clonotype was seen many times. The rearrangement links TRBV6-2 or TRBV6-3 to TRBJ2-1, with 7 bases identical to TRBD2. This CDR3 spans 15 amino acids. Germline trimming cut 7 bases from V and 1 base from J; bases unmatched to any gene: 7. CDR1 and CDR2 (germline): MNHEY, SVGEGT. DNA of the CDR3: TGTGCCAGCAAACGGGAGGTCGTTTCCTACAATGAGCAGTTCTTC. Encoded protein: CASKREVVSYNEQFF.

Turning to this clonotype: Because the CDR3 is missing its conserved closing phenylalanine or tryptophan, this is likely a read error. V and J are TRBV20-1 and TRBJ2-1, with 7 bases aligning to TRBD1. V was clipped by 2 bases and J by 0 bases; unmatched bases: 13. Per germline, CDR1 DFQATT and CDR2 SNEGSKA (reference sequence). The CDR3 totals 18 residues. CDR3 loop: CSARPFDRAQSSYNEQFY. CDR3 coding DNA: TGCAGTGCTAGACCCTTTGACAGGGCCCAATCCTCCTACAATGAGCAGTTCTAC.

In this sample, this clonotype turned up a few times. The chain couples TRBV7-2 to TRBJ2-7; 12 positions agree with TRBD2. Germline loops: CDR1 SGHTA, CDR2 FQGNSA. The CDR3 has 17 residues. The J segment lost 5 bases and the V segment lost 4 bases, leaving 12 bases of the junction unmatched. As DNA, the CDR3 is TGTGCCAGCAGCTCCCTAGCGGGAGGGCTCCTATCTAACGAGCAGTACTTC. This codes for CASSSLAGGLLSNEQYF.

This clonotype has just a few counts. The V gene is TRBV5-1, the J gene TRBJ2-1; 8 bases line up with TRBD2. The CDR3 runs to 16 residues. The junction had 3 bases not matched to a gene; V was cut back by 1 base and J by 0 bases. Germline CDR1 and CDR2: SGHRS and YFSETQ. The CDR3 DNA follows: TGCGCCAGCAGCTTGTATGCGGGAGGCTCCTACAATGAGCAGTTCTTC. It yields the protein CASSLYAGGSYNEQFF.

This clonotype was observed a handful of times. This chain connects TRBV6-1 to TRBJ1-1, with a possible D match to TRBD1 (6 bases). This CDR3 spans 15 amino acids. In germline, CDR1 is MNHNS, CDR2 SASEGT. The V end was cut by 6 bases, the J end by 0 bases, with 14 bases between. CDR3 loop: CASRAGTRMNTEAFF. In DNA, the CDR3 is TGTGCCAGCAGAGCTGGGACAAGGATGAACACTGAAGCTTTCTTT.

The table lists this clonotype with a few counts. The chain recombines TRBV12-3 or TRBV12-4 with TRBJ2-4; the match to TRBD2 covers 7 bases. J gave up 8 bases and V 3 bases, and 7 bases lay outside the gene matches. The CDR3 loop spans 14 amino acids. For the CDR3, the DNA is TGTGCCAGCAGTTTGGCGAGCGGGGCGGACATTCAGTACTTC. Amino acids: CASSLASGADIQYF.

In its sample, this clonotype was seen a few times. The chain couples TRBV20-1 to TRBJ1-5; TRBD1 might be the D (5 bases). Per the germline V gene, CDR1 is DFQATT and CDR2 is SNEGSKA (reference sequence). CDR3 length: 16 residues. V dropped 0 bases and J dropped 8 bases, with 20 bases sitting between them. The DNA for the CDR3 is TGCAGTGCTAGAGATAGGTTGGGTGGGGGGAGAGAGCCCCAGCATTTT. Translated, it gives CSARDRLGGGREPQHF.

Only a few counts were recorded for this clonotype. The rearrangement joins TRBV10-3 to TRBJ2-7, with 7 bases lining up with TRBD1. CDR3 length: 14 amino acids. Germline V CDR1 and CDR2: ENHRY, SYGVKD. V dropped 11 bases and J dropped 1; count of bases not matched to a gene: 11. The CDR3 coding sequence is TGTGCCTCCTGCCGGGACAGAGTTTCCTACGAGCAGTACTTC. This sequence encodes CASCRDRVSYEQYF.

The sample holds a few counts of this clonotype. V usage is TRBV12-3 or TRBV12-4 and J usage is TRBJ2-7; 9 bases are shared with TRBD1. The V and J ends lost 6 bases and 4 bases, in that order; junction bases with no gene match: 10. There are 15 residues in the CDR3. The CDR3 region is CASRYRGTGIYEQYF. In DNA form, the CDR3 reads TGTGCCAGCAGATACCGCGGGACAGGGATTTACGAGCAGTACTTC.

The chain has TRBV5-5 and TRBJ2-5, with a weak D call TRBD2 (5 bases). Germline V gene sequence: CDR1 SGHKS, CDR2 YYEKEE (reference sequence). The CDR3 runs 15 residues. The V gene lost 0 bases and the J gene lost 2 bases, with 11 bases spanning the gap. CDR3 region: CASSLGLGRQETQYF. CDR3 sequence (DNA): TGTGCCAGCAGCTTGGGTCTAGGGAGACAAGAGACCCAGTACTTC.

J is TRBJ1-6 and V is TRBV30; tentative D call: TRBD1 (5 bases). The CDR3 has 14 amino acids. The ends were cut back, 4 bases at V and 8 bases at J, with 15 bases in the middle. Germline CDR1 and CDR2: GTSNPN and SVGIG (reference sequence). In DNA form, the CDR3 reads TGTGCCTGGAAGGGAACAGGAGCTTATTCACCCCTCCACTTT. It yields the protein CAWKGTGAYSPLHF. Combining the CDR3 with reference TRBV30 and TRBJ1-6 gives the whole variable domain SQTIHQWPATLVQPVGSPLSLECTVEGTSNPNLYWYRQAAGRGLQLLFYSVGIGQISSEVPQNLSASRPQDRQFILSSKKLLLSDSGFYLCAWKGTGAYSPLHFGNGTRLTVT.